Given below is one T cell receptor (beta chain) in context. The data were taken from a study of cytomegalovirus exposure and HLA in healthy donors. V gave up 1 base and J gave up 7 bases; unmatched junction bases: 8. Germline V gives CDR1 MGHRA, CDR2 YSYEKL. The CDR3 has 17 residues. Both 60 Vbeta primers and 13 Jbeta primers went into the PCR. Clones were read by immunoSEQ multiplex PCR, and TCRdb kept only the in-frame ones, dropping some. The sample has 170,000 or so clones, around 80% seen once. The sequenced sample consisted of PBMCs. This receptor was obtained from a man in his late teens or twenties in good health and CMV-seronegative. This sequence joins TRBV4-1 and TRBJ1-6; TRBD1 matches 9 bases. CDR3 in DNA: TGCGCCAGCAGCCAAGGATGGTCGGGACAGGGAAATTCACCCCTCCACTTT. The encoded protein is CASSQGWSGQGNSPLHF.